The 8 T cell receptor beta chains presented below share a single source sample, sequenced in a study of identical twins. TCRdb passed the 5' RACE reads through MiXCR, listing each CDR3 protein once. This sample carries 600,000 to 700,000 distinct CDR3 sequences, around 21% of them seen once, and the ten largest clones take 4.3%. These same records also appear under a second study, on T cells expressing NK-cell markers.

Sequences were obtained from PBMCs. The origin of the receptors is a woman aged 18 to 35 in good health.

V usage is TRBV29-1 and J usage is TRBJ1-4; D is unresolved. Per the germline V gene, CDR1 is SQVTM and CDR2 is ANQGSEA. V was cut by 5 bases and J by 8 bases, with 15 bases left in between. This CDR3 region has 13 residues. This CDR3 reads CSVSGRAGEKLFF. The CDR3, as DNA: TGCAGCGTTTCCGGGAGAGCGGGAGAAAAACTGTTTTTT.

Here the CDR3 reads CASSFGVAGVYEQYF. The CDR3 DNA reads TGTGCCAGCAGCTTTGGCGTAGCGGGGGTCTACGAGCAGTACTTC. The V and J genes are TRBV5-6 and TRBJ2-7, with 9 positions matching TRBD2. The CDR3 is 15 amino acids. Germline lookup yields CDR1 SGHDT and CDR2 YYEEEE. With 2 bases clipped from V and 3 bases from J, the junction kept 6 bases outside the gene matches.

This chain connects TRBV2 to TRBJ1-4; D ambiguous. Trimming shortened V by 2 bases and J by 7 bases, and 2 bases separated the two germline ends. The CDR3 totals 11 residues. Germline CDR1 is SNHLY and CDR2 is FYNNEI. In DNA, the CDR3 is TGTGCCAGCAGTGAATTTGAAAAACTGTTTTTT. Translating gives CASSEFEKLFF.

This clonotype has just a few counts. CDR3: CASSWPTGSNQPQHF. The CDR3 nucleotides are TGTGCCAGCAGTTGGCCGACAGGTTCCAATCAGCCCCAGCATTTT. V and J are TRBV6-5 and TRBJ1-5; perhaps TRBD1 as D (6 bases). This CDR3 comprises 15 residues. V was trimmed by 4 bases and J by 3 bases, leaving 13 bases between them. CDR1 is MNHEY, CDR2 SVGAGI, per germline.

This clonotype was observed a few times. The J gene is TRBJ2-7, the V gene TRBV5-6; 8 bases map to TRBD2. This CDR3 has 15 amino acids. V shed 0 bases, J shed 5 bases, and the junction held 7 bases outside the gene matches. Looked up from germline, CDR1 is SGHDT and CDR2 is YYEEEE. Here the CDR3 DNA reads TGTGCCAGCAGCTTGGTGAGCGGGAGAGCGAACGAGCAGTACTTC. Its translation is CASSLVSGRANEQYF. Full variable domain (rest looked up from reference TRBV5-6 and TRBJ2-7): DAGVTQSPTHLIKTRGQQVTLRCSPKSGHDTVSWYQQALGQGPQFIFQYYEEEERQRGNFPDRFSGHQFPNYSSELNVNALLLGDSALYLCASSLVSGRANEQYFGPGTRLTVT.

The chain employs TRBV29-1 and TRBJ2-2; D may match TRBD1 or TRBD2 (5 bases each). Deletions cut 3 bases from V and 5 bases from J, with 13 bases between. Germline V gene lookup returns CDR1 SQVTM and CDR2 ANQGSEA. The CDR3 contains 14 residues. CDR3 amino acids: CSVEAGTTTGELFF. The CDR3 coding sequence is TGCAGCGTTGAGGCAGGGACGACTACCGGGGAGCTGTTTTTT.

The V gene is TRBV12-3 or TRBV12-4, the J gene TRBJ2-7; D uncertain. This CDR3 is built from 14 residues. Trimming took off 2 bases at V and 5 bases at J, with 13 bases between the two ends. This CDR3 reads CASSLNLGYHEQYF. In DNA form, the CDR3 reads TGTGCCAGCAGTTTAAACCTGGGTTACCACGAGCAGTACTTC.

The CDR3 sequence is CASKSGSDNEQFF. CDR3 DNA sequence: TGTGCCAGCAAAAGCGGGAGCGACAATGAGCAGTTCTTC. This chain uses TRBV2 with TRBJ2-1, with 8 bases aligning to TRBD2. The CDR3 is made up of 13 amino acids. J lost 5 bases, V lost 7 bases, and 4 bases had no gene match. Germline V lookup: CDR1 SNHLY, CDR2 FYNNEI.